One T cell receptor (beta chain) is described in this entry. The CDR3 extends over 14 amino acids. Germline V gene lookup returns CDR1 MNHNY and CDR2 SVGAGI (reference sequence). V shed 7 bases, J shed 2 bases, and the junction held 3 bases outside the gene matches. The assay was immunoSEQ multiplex PCR, and TCRdb's table has in-frame clones only and misses some. The sample lists under 200,000 clones; roughly nine tenths were seen once. These data originate in a study of control samples from healthy donors and cancer patients. This TCR came from a woman aged 25 to 39 in good health. The chain links TRBV6-6 to TRBJ2-7, with 12 bases identical to TRBD2. Sequencing was done on a sample of blood. The CDR3 sequence: CASTSSGGAYEQYF. The CDR3, as DNA: TGTGCCAGCACCTCTAGCGGGGGGGCCTACGAGCAGTACTTC.